This TCR beta chain was sequenced during a study of T cells in Graves' hyperthyroidism and ophthalmopathy. Whole-study results and caveats: The model predicted ophthalmopathy a median approximately six months before onset.

The junction had 5 bases not matched to a gene; V was cut back by 4 bases and J by 6 bases. The germline V gene encodes CDR1 MNHNS and CDR2 SASEGT. The CDR3 has 15 amino acids. As to this clonotype: As yet, its antigen is unknown.

The study excluded patients with uncontrolled infection, other autoimmune disease, pregnancy or lactation. Diagnosing involved the use of clinical symptoms, serum thyroxine and TRAb, thyroid ultrasound and orbital computed tomography. Fresh 10 ml peripheral blood yielded PBMCs. It was RNA transcripts that yielded the amplified TCR beta CDR3 regions. An initial round of RT-PCR targeting the TCR CDR3 relied on the HTBI primer set. TCRdb ran MiXCR on the multiplex PCR reads and lists one entry per CDR3 protein. The table shows just under 750,000 distinct CDR3 sequences, with around a third occurring only once.

This TCR came from a woman aged 40 to 50 with Graves' hyperthyroidism. The rearrangement joins TRBV6-1 to TRBJ1-6; 8 bases agree with TRBD1. The sequenced sample consisted of blood. In DNA, the CDR3 is TGTGCCAGCAGTGTCTCGGACAGGGTTAATTCACCCCTCCACTTT. Amino acids: CASSVSDRVNSPLHF.